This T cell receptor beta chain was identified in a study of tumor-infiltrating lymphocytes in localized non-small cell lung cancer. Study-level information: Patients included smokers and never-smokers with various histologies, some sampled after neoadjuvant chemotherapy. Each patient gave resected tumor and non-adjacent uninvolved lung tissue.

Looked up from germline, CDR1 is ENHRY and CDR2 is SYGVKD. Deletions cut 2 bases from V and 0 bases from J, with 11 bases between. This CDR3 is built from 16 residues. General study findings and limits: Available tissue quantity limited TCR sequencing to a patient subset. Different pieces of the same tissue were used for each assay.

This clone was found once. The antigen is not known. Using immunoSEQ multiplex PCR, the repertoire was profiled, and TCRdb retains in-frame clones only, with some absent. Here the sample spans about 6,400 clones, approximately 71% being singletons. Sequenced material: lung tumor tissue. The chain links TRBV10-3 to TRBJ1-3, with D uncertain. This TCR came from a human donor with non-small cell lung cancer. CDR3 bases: TGTGCCATCAGTGAGACCCAGCTCTACTCTGGAAACACCATATATTTT. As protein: CAISETQLYSGNTIYF.